The 18 T cell receptor beta chains listed next were all sequenced from one sample in a study of identical twins. In TCRdb, the 5' RACE reads were re-called with MiXCR into one record per CDR3 protein. This table holds hundreds of thousands of distinct CDR3 sequences, approximately 9% found once. The sample was also reused in another study, on yellow fever vaccine responses in identical twins.

Source material: PBMCs. These receptors came from a woman aged 18-29 years in good health.

This chain joins TRBV20-1 and TRBJ2-7; perhaps TRBD2 as D (6 bases). This CDR3 contains 15 residues. Germline assignment: CDR1 DFQATT and CDR2 SNEGSKA (reference sequence). Between the trimmed V and J ends, which lost 0 bases and 2 bases, there was a span of 14 bases. Here the CDR3 reads CSAREVLALTYEQYF. The CDR3 coding sequence is TGCAGTGCTAGAGAGGTACTAGCCCTCACCTACGAGCAGTACTTC.

The rearrangement uses TRBV6-6 and TRBJ1-6; D is uncertain. This CDR3 spans 13 amino acids. The V and J ends lost 5 bases and 7 bases respectively, with 9 bases between them. Germline lookup yields CDR1 MNHNY and CDR2 SVGAGI (reference sequence). The CDR3 nucleotides are TGTGCCAGCAGTCCATCAACCAATTCACCCCTCCACTTT. Protein sequence: CASSPSTNSPLHF.

This clonotype showed up many times. The chain couples TRBV29-1 to TRBJ2-1; D is unclear. The germline V and J ends were trimmed by 3 bases and 4 bases, with 4 bases remaining between them. CDR1 SQVTM and CDR2 ANQGSEA come from the germline V gene. The CDR3 has 11 amino acids. DNA of the CDR3: TGCAGCGTTGACTTATACAATGAGCAGTTCTTC. This translates into CSVDLYNEQFF.

This clonotype was detected a few times. CDR3: CASISAGGGDTQYF. Written as DNA, the CDR3 is TGTGCCAGCATATCGGCGGGAGGGGGAGATACGCAGTATTTT. The chain combines TRBV6-1 with TRBJ2-3, with 9 nucleotides matching TRBD2. Germline CDR1 is MNHNS and CDR2 is SASEGT. The CDR3 spans 14 residues. J lost 5 bases, V lost 7 bases, and 7 bases had no gene match.

The chain employs TRBV7-3 and TRBJ2-2, with D perhaps given as TRBD1 or TRBD2 (5 bases each). Germline V gene data show CDR1 as SGHTA and CDR2 as FQGTGA. The CDR3 sequence is 14 residues long. The V end lost 7 bases, the J end lost 5 bases, and 14 bases lay between the germline ends. The CDR3 nucleotides are TGTGCCAGCACTCTTGGGACGGCTACCGGGGAGCTGTTTTTT. Protein sequence: CASTLGTATGELFF.

This chain connects TRBV5-1 to TRBJ2-5; 7 bases map to TRBD1. CDR3 length: 14 amino acids. The germline V gene encodes CDR1 SGHRS and CDR2 YFSETQ. V dropped 4 bases and J dropped 1; count of bases not matched to a gene: 4. CDR3 in amino acids: CASSARDSQETQYF. The CDR3 region has the DNA TGCGCCAGCAGCGCTCGGGACAGCCAAGAGACCCAGTACTTC.

This clonotype was found many times. The rearrangement links TRBV3-1 to TRBJ2-7; a weak D match, TRBD2 (5 bases). The CDR3 loop spans 14 amino acids. V was cut by 4 bases and J by 0 bases, with 10 bases left in between. CDR1 LGHDT and CDR2 YNNKEL come from the germline V gene (reference sequence). The CDR3 reads CASSPDWISYEQYF. CDR3 coding DNA: TGTGCCAGCAGCCCGGACTGGATCTCCTACGAGCAGTACTTC.

The chain couples TRBV2 to TRBJ2-3; TRBD2 might be the D (6 bases). CDR1 is SNHLY and CDR2 is FYNNEI in the germline V gene. Deletions cut 4 bases from V and 4 bases from J, with 15 bases between. CDR3 length equals 15 residues. CDR3 sequence (DNA): TGTGCCAGCAGTGTAGCGAACCCGGGGGCAGATACGCAGTATTTT. Translation: CASSVANPGADTQYF.

The J gene is TRBJ1-5, the V gene TRBV4-3; D unresolved. The CDR3 is 16 residues long. V lost 0 bases and J lost 3, with 12 bases in between. Germline CDR1 and CDR2: LGHNA and YSLEER. This CDR3 reads CASSQDREAYNQPQHF. DNA for the CDR3: TGCGCCAGCAGCCAAGATAGGGAAGCCTACAATCAGCCCCAGCATTTT.

This chain uses TRBV20-1 with TRBJ1-2, with a possible D match to TRBD1 (5 bases). V lost 5 bases, J lost 6 bases, and 19 bases lay in between. The CDR3 contains 14 residues. CDR1 and CDR2 from the germline V gene are DFQATT and SNEGSKA (reference sequence). As DNA, the CDR3 is TGCAGTGCTGTGGGCCCCGGGCAAGGGGATGGCTACACCTTC. Its protein is CSAVGPGQGDGYTF.

This clonotype was seen only a few times. The V gene is TRBV29-1, the J gene TRBJ2-7; the match to TRBD1 covers 7 bases. The germline V gene has CDR1 SQVTM and CDR2 ANQGSEA. The V segment lost 6 bases and the J segment 3 bases; nucleotides outside the gene matches: 8. The CDR3 is 13 amino acids. This chain's CDR3 is CSVVQGIGYEQYF. The CDR3, as DNA: TGCAGCGTCGTACAGGGGATAGGCTACGAGCAGTACTTC.

This clonotype has a count of ten or more. V gene TRBV6-4 combines with J gene TRBJ2-3, with D possibly being TRBD1 (7 bases). This CDR3 has 17 amino acids. Germline lookup yields CDR1 MRHNA and CDR2 SNTAGT. V lost 0 bases and J 1 base, leaving 14 bases between the germline ends. The DNA for the CDR3 is TGTGCCAGCAGTGACTCGAGGCAGGGGGGAGGCACAGATACGCAGTATTTT. Protein: CASSDSRQGGGTDTQYF.

This chain connects TRBV28 to TRBJ2-1, with no clear D. V was trimmed by 5 bases and J by 5 bases, leaving 10 bases between them. The CDR3 is 13 residues long. The V gene's germline CDR1 is MDHEN and CDR2 SYDVKM. The CDR3 is CASSPDPNNEQFF. The CDR3 region has the DNA TGTGCCAGCAGTCCGGATCCAAACAATGAGCAGTTCTTC.

This clonotype has at least ten counts. The gene calls are TRBV12-3 or TRBV12-4 and TRBJ2-3; 12 bases are a match to TRBD2. This CDR3 has 14 residues. Losses at the gene ends were 8 bases for V and 11 bases for J; bases not matched to a gene: 11. CDR3 nucleotides: TGTGCCAGCCTTCGGACTAGCGGGGACCCCGGGCAGTATTTT. This translates into CASLRTSGDPGQYF.

This clonotype was detected ten times or more. The chain uses TRBV7-8 and TRBJ1-5, with D tentatively TRBD1 (5 bases). Germline CDR1 is SGHVS and CDR2 is FQNEAQ. The CDR3 is 14 residues long. Trimming removed 3 bases at V and 7 bases at J, with 13 bases between. The CDR3 DNA reads TGTGCCAGCAGCTTTCAGGGTGGCGGCCAGCCCCAGCATTTT. Translation gives CASSFQGGGQPQHF.

The chain is built from TRBV9 and TRBJ2-7, with D possibly being TRBD2 (5 bases). V was shortened by 4 bases and J by 5 bases, with 19 bases between the two germline ends. CDR3 length: 15 amino acids. Germline CDR1 reads SGDLS; CDR2 reads YYNGEE. CDR3 amino acids: CASSPAGEWVNEQYF. Here the CDR3 DNA reads TGTGCCAGCAGCCCCGCCGGGGAATGGGTAAACGAGCAGTACTTC.

The chain recombines TRBV3-1 with TRBJ2-2, with 8 bases matching TRBD1. CDR3 length: 16 amino acids. The germline gives CDR1 LGHDT, CDR2 YNNKEL (reference sequence). Losses at the gene ends were 1 base for V and 5 bases for J; bases not matched to a gene: 6. The CDR3: CASSQAQGGVTGELFF. The CDR3 DNA reads as TGTGCCAGCAGCCAAGCACAGGGGGGCGTAACCGGGGAGCTGTTTTTT.

This clonotype has only a few counts. The rearrangement links TRBV6-4 to TRBJ2-1; D gene uncertain. V lost 3 bases and J 6 bases, leaving 12 bases between the germline ends. From germline, CDR1 is MRHNA and CDR2 SNTAGT. This CDR3 comprises 14 residues. The CDR3 loop reads CASSERVPSNEQFF. CDR3 nucleotide sequence: TGTGCCAGCAGTGAAAGGGTCCCTTCCAATGAGCAGTTCTTC.